Below, one TCR beta chain is given with its context. These data are taken from a study of T-cell memory formation after mild COVID-19. Turning to the study itself: TCR clusters largely stayed donor specific.

This CDR3 spans 15 amino acids. V lost 3 bases and J lost 5; bases outside the gene matches: 3. CDR1 and CDR2 from the germline V gene are SGDLS and YYNGEE. MiXCR, run by TCRdb on the 5' RACE reads, gives a single entry per CDR3 protein. The sample lists roughly 170,000 distinct CDR3 sequences; 20% to 25% were seen once. The receptor was isolated from an adult woman who had mild COVID-19 (a few samples of this study predate the infection). Cell type and time point are not known. The chain is built from TRBV9 and TRBJ2-3; 13 nucleotides line up with TRBD2. The sequenced sample was PBMCs or a T cell subset sorted from them (not recorded which). The CDR3 DNA reads TGTGCCAGCAGCGGACTAGCGGGGGGCAAAGATACGCAGTATTTT. This translates into CASSGLAGGKDTQYF.